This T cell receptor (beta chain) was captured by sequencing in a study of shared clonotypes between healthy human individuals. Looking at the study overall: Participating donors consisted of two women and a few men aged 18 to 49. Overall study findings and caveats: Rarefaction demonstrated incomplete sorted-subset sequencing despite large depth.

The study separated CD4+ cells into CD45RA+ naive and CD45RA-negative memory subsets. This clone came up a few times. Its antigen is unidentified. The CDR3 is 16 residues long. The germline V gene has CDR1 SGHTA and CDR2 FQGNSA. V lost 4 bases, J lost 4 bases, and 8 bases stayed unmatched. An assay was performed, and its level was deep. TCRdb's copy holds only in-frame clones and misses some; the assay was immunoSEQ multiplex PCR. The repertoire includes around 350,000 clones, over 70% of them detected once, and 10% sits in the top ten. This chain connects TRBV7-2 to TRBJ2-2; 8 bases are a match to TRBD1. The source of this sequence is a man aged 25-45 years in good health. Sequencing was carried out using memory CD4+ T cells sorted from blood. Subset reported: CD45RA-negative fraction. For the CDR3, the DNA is TGTGCCAGCAGCTCTGGACAGGGAGCAGTCACCGGGGAGCTGTTTTTT. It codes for CASSSGQGAVTGELFF.